Listed here are 8 T cell receptor beta chains from one sample, sequenced in a study of long-term antiretroviral therapy in people with HIV (dated by TCRdb to 2021 to 2024). The immunoSEQ hsTCRB v3.0 assay was used at survey level resolution to sequence the TRB variable region. This immuneACCESS table, as held by TCRdb, lists in-frame sequences with V and J called but not all clones. Of the missing ones, under half trace to an unresolved V gene in checked studies; the others have no known cause. Within this sample are more than 11,000 clones, with approximately 73% of them counted one time only. About a quarter of the sample lies in the top ten. Sample: unsorted PBMCs, taken 3.1 years after starting antiretroviral therapy. The receptors here all came from a man aged 35-49 years with HIV.

This clone was picked up a small number of times. V is TRBV4-1 and J is TRBJ2-5, with TRBD2 matching over 7 bases. V lost 5 bases, J lost 5 bases, and 2 bases stayed unmatched. The CDR3 covers 12 residues. CDR1 is MGHRA and CDR2 is YSYEKL in the germline V gene. Here the CDR3 reads CASSGAGETQYF. CDR3 coding DNA: TGCGCCAGCAGCGGAGCGGGGGAGACCCAGTACTTC.

The CDR3 spells CASFQGAGGRNIQYF. CDR3 nucleotides: TGCGCCAGTTTCCAGGGAGCGGGGGGGCGAAACATTCAGTACTTC. The chain couples TRBV10-2 to TRBJ2-4, with 10 bases identical to TRBD2. With V trimmed by 9 bases and J by 6 bases, 11 bases remained unmatched. This CDR3 spans 15 amino acids. The germline V gene encodes CDR1 WSHSY and CDR2 SAAADI.

In DNA form, the CDR3 reads TGTGCCAGCTCACTCCAGGGGTCGAACACTGAAGCTTTCTTT. As protein: CASSLQGSNTEAFF. The chain uses TRBV18 and TRBJ1-1, with a possible D match to TRBD1 (6 bases). Germline V gene data show CDR1 as KGHSH and CDR2 as LQKENI. The CDR3 contains 14 residues. V lost 4 bases and J 1 base, leaving 10 bases between the germline ends.

V and J are TRBV10-3 and TRBJ2-7; 7 bases agree with TRBD2. The J segment lost 0 bases and the V segment lost 1 base, leaving 3 bases of the junction unmatched. Per germline, CDR1 ENHRY and CDR2 SYGVKD. The CDR3 sequence is 15 residues long. CDR3 sequence (DNA): TGTGCCATCAGTGAGTGGGGGGGGAGCTCCTACGAGCAGTACTTC. It is translated as CAISEWGGSSYEQYF.

This clone was detected a few times. The gene calls are TRBV6-5 and TRBJ1-6; 8 nucleotides agree with TRBD1. The CDR3 covers 14 residues. Germline V lookup: CDR1 MNHEY, CDR2 SVGAGI. The J segment lost 9 bases and the V segment lost 0 bases, leaving 1 base of the junction unmatched. CDR3 in amino acids: CASSYSTGVSPLHF. The CDR3, as DNA: TGTGCCAGCAGTTACTCGACAGGGGTTTCACCCCTCCACTTT.

The chain has TRBV6-1 and TRBJ1-6; no reliable D call. The CDR3 contains 17 residues. Trimming removed 4 bases from V and 0 bases from J, with 13 bases in between. Looked up from germline, CDR1 is MNHNS and CDR2 is SASEGT. The CDR3 DNA sequence: TGTGCCAGCAGTGTTGAGGGCAGGAGCTCCTATAATTCACCCCTCCACTTT. It is translated as CASSVEGRSSYNSPLHF.

The chain has TRBV6-5 and TRBJ1-1; 8 bases are a match to TRBD1. Germline V gene sequence: CDR1 MNHEY, CDR2 SVGAGI. The CDR3 totals 14 residues. Trimming at V came to 7 bases and at J to 4 bases, leaving 8 bases not matched to a gene. The CDR3 protein is CASTLYRGSTEAFF. The CDR3 coding sequence is TGTGCCAGCACCCTATACAGGGGGAGCACTGAAGCTTTCTTT.

This clone was seen a handful of times. The chain links TRBV5-1 to TRBJ1-1; 7 bases agree with TRBD1. The CDR3 consists of 14 residues. Per the germline V gene, CDR1 is SGHRS and CDR2 is YFSETQ. The V and J ends lost 4 bases and 5 bases, in that order; junction bases with no gene match: 8. CDR3 sequence reads: CASSRQGESTEAFF. DNA for the CDR3: TGCGCCAGCAGCCGACAGGGCGAGAGTACTGAAGCTTTCTTT.